This is a list of T cell receptor beta chains from one sample in a study of cytomegalovirus exposure and HLA in healthy donors. Method: immunoSEQ multiplex PCR; TCRdb's copy keeps in-frame clones and lacks some. The data show roughly 150,000 clones, approximately 80% seen once. Input material: PBMCs. The origin of the receptors is a woman aged 40 to 50 in good health and CMV-seronegative. The CDR3 runs from the conserved cysteine through the conserved F or W. Each record gives: D gene, J gene, clone size, V gene, CDR3 DNA, CDR3 protein. D genes are given only for firm matches. The listing skips clone size in some rows; elsewhere it reads once, few, many or a size class.

d_gene: TRBD2
j_gene: TRBJ2-1
abundance: -
v_gene: TRBV7-3
CDR3nt: TGTGCCAGCAGCTTTAGCGGGAGGCCGCAATCTGAGCAGTTCTTC
CDR3aa: CASSFSGRPQSEQFF

d_gene: -
j_gene: TRBJ1-1
abundance: few
v_gene: TRBV7-9
CDR3nt: TGTGCCAGCAGCTTTACAGGGCTGAACACTGAAGCTTTCTTT
CDR3aa: CASSFTGLNTEAFF

d_gene: TRBD1
j_gene: TRBJ1-2
abundance: -
v_gene: TRBV5-1
CDR3nt: TGCGCCAGCAGCCAGGGGCGGGACAGGGAGACCTATGGCTACACCTTC
CDR3aa: CASSQGRDRETYGYTF

d_gene: -
j_gene: TRBJ2-3
abundance: -
v_gene: TRBV4-3
CDR3nt: TGCGCCAGCAGCCAAGAATCGGTACAGGAAGATACGCAGTATTTT
CDR3aa: CASSQESVQEDTQYF

d_gene: TRBD1
j_gene: TRBJ1-1
abundance: -
v_gene: TRBV27
CDR3nt: TGTGCCAGCAGTTTACTCAGGGGGATTGAAGCTTTCTTT
CDR3aa: CASSLLRGIEAFF

d_gene: TRBD2
j_gene: TRBJ2-5
abundance: -
v_gene: TRBV5-8
CDR3nt: TGTGCCAGCCTCCGACTAGCGGGGTACCAAGAGACCCAGTACTTC
CDR3aa: CASLRLAGYQETQYF

d_gene: TRBD2
j_gene: TRBJ2-3
abundance: -
v_gene: TRBV4-3
CDR3nt: TGCGCCAGCAGCCAAGATCACCGGGAGGGAAGCACAGATACGCAGTATTTT
CDR3aa: CASSQDHREGSTDTQYF

d_gene: -
j_gene: TRBJ1-5
abundance: -
v_gene: TRBV28
CDR3nt: TGTGCCAGCAGCCTTGGGGGCATCAACCAGCCCCAGCATTTT
CDR3aa: CASSLGGINQPQHF

d_gene: TRBD1
j_gene: TRBJ2-7
abundance: -
v_gene: TRBV7-9
CDR3nt: TGTGCCAGCAGCTCAGATCCGGGACAGGGACCGTACGAGCAGTACTTC
CDR3aa: CASSSDPGQGPYEQYF

d_gene: -
j_gene: TRBJ2-5
abundance: few
v_gene: TRBV12-5
CDR3nt: TGTGCTAGTGGCCACGACAGGTCAGGAGAGACCCAGTACTTC
CDR3aa: CASGHDRSGETQYF

d_gene: TRBD1
j_gene: TRBJ1-5
abundance: -
v_gene: TRBV10-3
CDR3nt: TGTGCCATCAGTGAAGACAGGGGTGGGCAGCCCCAGCATTTT
CDR3aa: CAISEDRGGQPQHF

d_gene: TRBD1
j_gene: TRBJ1-2
abundance: -
v_gene: TRBV5-1
CDR3nt: TGCGCCAGCAGGCTCTTTCAGGGGGACCACGGCTACACCTTC
CDR3aa: CASRLFQGDHGYTF

d_gene: -
j_gene: TRBJ2-7
abundance: once
v_gene: TRBV4-3
CDR3nt: TGCGCCAGCAGCCAAGATGGGACAACGGGGGAGCAGTACTTC
CDR3aa: CASSQDGTTGEQYF

d_gene: TRBD2
j_gene: TRBJ2-4
abundance: -
v_gene: TRBV11-3
CDR3nt: TGTGCCAGCAGCCTCCTCCCCGGGGGGGGAGCCAAAAACATTCAGTACTTC
CDR3aa: CASSLLPGGGAKNIQYF

d_gene: -
j_gene: TRBJ2-5
abundance: -
v_gene: TRBV18
CDR3nt: TGTGCCAGCTCACCACCGTCAGGCGGGGAGACCCAGTACTTC
CDR3aa: CASSPPSGGETQYF

d_gene: -
j_gene: TRBJ1-1
abundance: -
v_gene: TRBV27
CDR3nt: TGTGCCAGCAGTTTATCAGGAGGGGTCTTGAACACTGGAGCTTTCTTT
CDR3aa: CASSLSGGVLNTGAFF

d_gene: -
j_gene: TRBJ1-4
abundance: -
v_gene: TRBV28
CDR3nt: TGTGCCAGCAGTTTTGGAGCAACTAATGAAAAACTGTTTTTT
CDR3aa: CASSFGATNEKLFF

d_gene: -
j_gene: TRBJ2-2
abundance: -
v_gene: TRBV28
CDR3nt: TGTGCCAGCTGGGGTCTGCTCATGGAGAATCGGGACACCCGAAGAGGAGCCGGGGAGCTGTTTTTT
CDR3aa: CASWGLLMENRDTRRGAGELFF

d_gene: -
j_gene: TRBJ2-1
abundance: few
v_gene: TRBV27
CDR3nt: TGTGCCAGCAGTAGCGGGACACATTTCTACAATGAGCAGTTCTTC
CDR3aa: CASSSGTHFYNEQFF

d_gene: -
j_gene: TRBJ1-1
abundance: -
v_gene: TRBV19
CDR3nt: TGTGCCAGTAGTATTGGAGACCCCGCCCTCCACACTGAAGCTTTCTTT
CDR3aa: CASSIGDPALHTEAFF

d_gene: -
j_gene: TRBJ1-1
abundance: -
v_gene: TRBV19
CDR3nt: TGTGCCAGTAGTCCCAGTATAAGGGGTTTTACTGAAGCTTTCTTT
CDR3aa: CASSPSIRGFTEAFF

d_gene: TRBD2
j_gene: TRBJ2-3
abundance: -
v_gene: TRBV5-4
CDR3nt: TGTGCCAGCAGCCCTTCTAGCGGGAGGGCCGCAGATACGCAGTATTTT
CDR3aa: CASSPSSGRAADTQYF

d_gene: TRBD2
j_gene: TRBJ2-1
abundance: -
v_gene: TRBV9
CDR3nt: TGTGCCAGCACAAGAGTACCGGGACTACGGGACAATGAGCAGTTCTTC
CDR3aa: CASTRVPGLRDNEQFF

d_gene: TRBD2
j_gene: TRBJ2-3
abundance: -
v_gene: TRBV5-6
CDR3nt: TGTGCCAGCAGCCTAGGTGGGGGGAGGGCAGATACGCAGTATTTT
CDR3aa: CASSLGGGRADTQYF

d_gene: TRBD1
j_gene: TRBJ1-2
abundance: few
v_gene: TRBV29-1
CDR3nt: TGCAGCGTTGACAGGGGGAATGGCTACACCTTC
CDR3aa: CSVDRGNGYTF

d_gene: TRBD2
j_gene: TRBJ2-7
abundance: -
v_gene: TRBV7-2
CDR3nt: TGTGCCAGCAGCTTAAACCCAATGGGACTAGCGGGAGGTTACGAGCAGTACTTC
CDR3aa: CASSLNPMGLAGGYEQYF

d_gene: TRBD1
j_gene: TRBJ1-1
abundance: -
v_gene: TRBV9
CDR3nt: TGTGCCAGCAGCCTTATACAGGGGGCGAGCACTGAAGCTTTCTTT
CDR3aa: CASSLIQGASTEAFF

d_gene: TRBD1
j_gene: TRBJ1-6
abundance: -
v_gene: TRBV6-1
CDR3nt: TGTGCCAGCAGTGCTCGGGACAGGATAACCTATTCACCCCTCCACTTT
CDR3aa: CASSARDRITYSPLHF

d_gene: -
j_gene: TRBJ2-1
abundance: few
v_gene: TRBV7-6
CDR3nt: TGTGCCAGCAGCTTAGGGGCTACAGGGATAAGAAATGAGCAGTTCTTC
CDR3aa: CASSLGATGIRNEQFF